The source of this TCR beta chain is a study of OX40 agonist ivuxolimab in advanced cancers. Study details: Aged about 23 to 90 with a mean of around 60 years, they were less than 90% male. The study's findings and limits: Low normalized T-cell clonal expansion was additionally recorded for some nonresponders.

Sequencing used immunoSEQ multiplex PCR; TCRdb keeps in-frame clones, though not all of them. Among under 20,000 clones listed, about 80% were seen once. The CDR3 covers 16 residues. Germline V gene lookup returns CDR1 SEHNR and CDR2 FQNEAQ (reference sequence). V was clipped by 6 bases and J by 4 bases; unmatched bases: 3. This clone was seen only once. What it binds is unknown. The specimen was CD4+ or CD8+ T cells sorted from blood, collected in a trial of the OX40 agonist ivuxolimab. The TCR comes from an adult with an advanced solid tumor such as melanoma, head and neck, liver or kidney cancer. The V call is TRBV7-9, the J call TRBJ2-2, with 15 bases aligning to TRBD2. The CDR3 here is CASRPGLAGGTGELFF. DNA of the CDR3: TGTGCCAGCAGACCGGGACTAGCGGGAGGCACCGGGGAGCTGTTTTTT.